This T cell receptor beta chain was documented in a study of blood T cell repertoires in COVID-19. Study context: Sites across the United States, Italy and Spain contributed samples from acute and convalescent COVID-19. PBMCs, B-cell-depleted T cells, or T cells provided the cDNA or gDNA that made up the material.

Original data processing: Estimation of nucleated cell counts relied on the amplification of reference gene primers. Profiled with immunoSEQ multiplex PCR; TCRdb holds only in-frame clones, not every one. The V and J calls and clone size were taken over from that table, and D and trimming were inferred from the DNA. The repertoire consists of about 280,000 clones, with 65% to 90% occurring once and the leading ten covering roughly 5%. Specimen: peripheral blood. The sequence came from a man aged 50 to 59 with active or convalescent COVID-19.

This CDR3 is CSATPRDTQYF. CDR3 DNA: TGCAGTGCTACCCCGCGGGATACGCAGTATTTT. The rearrangement joins TRBV20-1 to TRBJ2-3; no reliable D call. The CDR3 has 11 amino acids. Per germline, CDR1 DFQATT and CDR2 SNEGSKA (reference sequence). Deletions cut 4 bases from V and 6 bases from J, with 8 bases between.